This TCR beta chain was documented in a study of CD8 T cells in ankylosing spondylitis. Findings and caveats of the study: Reported data indicate significant enrichment of disease-linked clones within matched ankylosing spondylitis synovial fluid. Reactive arthritis synovial fluid and blood were previously reported to contain some motif variants.

The germline V gene encodes CDR1 MDHEN and CDR2 SYDVKM. The CDR3 extends over 15 amino acids. V lost 3 bases, J lost 0 bases, and 10 bases lay in between. This clonotype was seen at least ten times. Its antigen is not identified. Molecular-barcoded quantitative 5'-RACE produced these TCR beta libraries. Each CDR3 protein is one row after TCRdb ran MiXCR on the 5' RACE reads. The sample lists 250,000 to 350,000 distinct CDR3 sequences; over 15% were seen once. The clonotype comes from a male donor with ankylosing spondylitis or in good health (not recorded which). The sequenced material came from blood, either unsorted or a sorted T cell fraction (not recorded which). V and J are TRBV28 and TRBJ2-3, with a weak D call TRBD1 (6 bases). Written as DNA, the CDR3 is TGTGCCAGCAGTTTTACGCAGGGGAGCACAGATACGCAGTATTTT. It yields the protein CASSFTQGSTDTQYF.